Shown below are 19 T cell receptor beta chains from a single sample sequenced in a study of T-cell reconstitution after alpha-beta-depleted transplantation in children. TCRbeta library preparation incorporated unique molecular identifiers. TCRdb re-called the PCR reads through MiXCR, storing one row per CDR3 protein. The sample records about 830,000 distinct CDR3 sequences, 15% to 20% being singletons. The input for sequencing was PBMCs, mostly from graft donor cells, taken 360 days after TCRalphabeta/CD19-depleted stem cell transplant. Source of these receptors: a male patient between 10 and 17 years old who had a stem cell transplant for acute lymphoblastic leukemia, so the T cells may come from the graft donor.

The chain employs TRBV20-1 and TRBJ2-7, with 8 bases aligning to TRBD2. Trimming at V came to 5 bases and at J to 0 bases, leaving 6 bases not matched to a gene. The CDR3 loop spans 14 amino acids. CDR1 and CDR2 from the germline V gene are DFQATT and SNEGSKA (reference sequence). The CDR3 reads CSALAGKSSYEQYF. Written as DNA, the CDR3 is TGCAGTGCTTTAGCGGGGAAAAGCTCCTACGAGCAGTACTTC.

This chain joins TRBV5-1 and TRBJ2-2; no definite D call. The V end lost 4 bases, the J end lost 11 bases, and 9 bases lay between the germline ends. The germline V gene has CDR1 SGHRS and CDR2 YFSETQ. CDR3 length equals 11 residues. CDR3 in DNA: TGCGCCAGCAGCGGTCAATTAGAGCTGTTTTTT. Translated: CASSGQLELFF.

This clonotype was recorded at least ten times. V usage is TRBV29-1 and J usage is TRBJ2-3, with D unresolved. The V end was cut by 1 base, the J end by 4 bases, with 6 bases between. The germline V gene encodes CDR1 SQVTM and CDR2 ANQGSEA. The CDR3 has 12 amino acids. For the CDR3, the DNA is TGCAGCGTTGAAGTCCCGGCAGATACGCAGTATTTT. This codes for CSVEVPADTQYF.

The CDR3 loop reads CASEVAGGFYEQYF. The CDR3 DNA follows: TGTGCCAGCGAAGTAGCGGGAGGTTTCTACGAGCAGTACTTC. This chain joins TRBV7-9 and TRBJ2-7; TRBD2 matches 10 bases. The length of the CDR3 is 14 residues. CDR1 is SEHNR, CDR2 FQNEAQ, per germline (reference sequence). V lost 8 bases and J lost 3; bases outside the gene matches: 7.

CDR3 residues: CASSPEAGLGSYEQYF. CDR3 DNA sequence: TGCGCCAGCAGCCCGGAAGCCGGGCTGGGTTCCTACGAGCAGTACTTC. The V gene is TRBV5-1, the J gene TRBJ2-7; D is undetermined. There are 16 residues in the CDR3. Germline V gene lookup returns CDR1 SGHRS and CDR2 YFSETQ. V lost 4 bases and J lost 1, with 18 bases in between.

The sample holds a few counts of this clonotype. The chain carries TRBV5-1 and TRBJ1-3; D gene ambiguous. The ends were cut back, 3 bases at V and 0 bases at J, with 7 bases in the middle. This CDR3 is built from 14 residues. The V gene's germline CDR1 is SGHRS and CDR2 YFSETQ. The CDR3 spells CASSWTYSGNTIYF. In DNA, the CDR3 is TGCGCCAGCAGCTGGACCTACTCTGGAAACACCATATATTTT.

This clonotype has a handful of counts. The gene calls are TRBV9 and TRBJ2-3; the match to TRBD2 covers 7 bases. There are 15 residues in the CDR3. The ends lost 1 base at V and 2 bases at J; junction bases unmatched: 4. Germline V gene lookup returns CDR1 SGDLS and CDR2 YYNGEE. The CDR3 DNA sequence: TGTGCCAGCAGCGTACTCAGCGGGGCCACAGATACGCAGTATTTT. Amino acids: CASSVLSGATDTQYF.

This clonotype was counted between two and nine times. The V and J genes are TRBV20-1 and TRBJ2-1; TRBD2 might be the D (6 bases). Germline V gene lookup returns CDR1 DFQATT and CDR2 SNEGSKA (reference sequence). This CDR3 region has 16 residues. V was pared by 2 bases and J by 4 bases, with 18 bases between. The CDR3 nucleotides are TGCAGTGCTAGACGGGGGTTCCTAGCGCCTTACAATGAGCAGTTCTTC. Its translation: CSARRGFLAPYNEQFF.

This clonotype was counted ten times or more. The chain recombines TRBV29-1 with TRBJ2-1; 12 nucleotides agree with TRBD1. CDR3 length: 14 amino acids. Germline lookup yields CDR1 SQVTM and CDR2 ANQGSEA. V shed 8 bases and J 8 bases; nucleotides not matched to a gene: 10. CDR3 in DNA: TGCAGCCTCCGGGAAGGGACAGGGGGCTATGAGCAGTTCTTC. This codes for CSLREGTGGYEQFF.

This clonotype was seen more than once but under ten times. The chain couples TRBV9 to TRBJ2-2, with 8 nucleotides matching TRBD1. After removal of 0 bases from V and 4 bases from J, the junction contained 8 bases not matched to a gene. Germline loops: CDR1 SGDLS, CDR2 YYNGEE. The CDR3 has 17 amino acids. CDR3: CASSVGPGQVFTGELFF. CDR3 nucleotides: TGTGCCAGCAGCGTAGGGCCGGGACAGGTCTTCACCGGGGAGCTGTTTTTT.

The chain joins TRBV5-1 to TRBJ2-6; the match to TRBD1 covers 12 bases. With V trimmed by 6 bases and J by 0 bases, 13 bases remained unmatched. Germline CDR1 is SGHRS and CDR2 is YFSETQ. This CDR3 is 20 amino acids long. The CDR3 DNA follows: TGCGCCAGCACCTCGCGGGACAGGGGGCAAATATCCTCTGGGGCCAACGTCCTGACTTTC. It yields the protein CASTSRDRGQISSGANVLTF. Based on the CDR3 plus reference TRBV5-1 and TRBJ2-6, the full variable domain is KAGVTQTPRYLIKTRGQQVTLSCSPISGHRSVSWYQQTPGQGLQFLFEYFSETQRNKGNFPGRFSGRQFSNSRSEMNVSTLELGDSALYLCASTSRDRGQISSGANVLTFGAGSRLTVL.

This clonotype showed up many times. The CDR3 DNA reads as TGTGCCAGCAGTTTTAGGGGGGAGAGGGACACTGAAGCTTTCTTT. Translated: CASSFRGERDTEAFF. The V gene is TRBV28, the J gene TRBJ1-1; weak D call: TRBD1 (6 bases). The CDR3 runs 15 residues. Trimming shortened V by 3 bases and J by 3 bases, and 14 bases separated the two germline ends. Germline CDR1 reads MDHEN; CDR2 reads SYDVKM.

The chain recombines TRBV24-1 with TRBJ2-5; the match to TRBD1 covers 9 bases. Germline V gene lookup returns CDR1 KGHDR and CDR2 SFDVKD. J gave up 5 bases and V 6 bases, and 12 bases lay outside the gene matches. The CDR3 spans 16 residues. The CDR3 loop reads CATSRTGDNSHETQYF. CDR3 bases: TGTGCCACCAGTCGGACAGGGGACAATTCCCATGAGACCCAGTACTTC.

The chain links TRBV7-9 to TRBJ2-7; no reliable D call. V gave up 4 bases and J gave up 0 bases, with 13 bases separating them. Germline CDR1 SEHNR, CDR2 FQNEAQ (reference sequence). The CDR3 is 15 residues long. CDR3 sequence reads: CASSYRTDASYEQYF. The CDR3 region has the DNA TGTGCCAGCAGCTACCGGACGGATGCCTCCTACGAGCAGTACTTC.

There are a few counts of this clonotype. The chain employs TRBV10-2 and TRBJ1-2; TRBD1 is a possible D gene (6 bases). CDR3 length: 16 amino acids. V lost 6 bases and J 6 bases, leaving 23 bases between the germline ends. Germline V lookup: CDR1 WSHSY, CDR2 SAAADI. The CDR3 DNA reads as TGCGCCAGCAGCGGCCCCGGGAGGGGGAAGTCAAATGGCTACACCTTC. This encodes CASSGPGRGKSNGYTF.

The chain combines TRBV27 with TRBJ2-7; D possibly corresponds to TRBD1 (5 bases). The V gene lost 5 bases and the J gene lost 2 bases, with 13 bases spanning the gap. Germline V gives CDR1 MNHEY, CDR2 SMNVEV (reference sequence). The CDR3 is made up of 14 amino acids. The CDR3, as DNA: TGTGCCAGCAGTACAAGGGGCCACCCCTACGAGCAGTACTTC. This encodes CASSTRGHPYEQYF.

This clonotype was picked up a small number of times. The chain couples TRBV5-1 to TRBJ2-7; TRBD1 aligns across 7 bases. V dropped 6 bases and J dropped 3; count of bases not matched to a gene: 3. This CDR3 is built from 12 residues. Germline-derived CDR1 and CDR2 are SGHRS and YFSETQ. DNA for the CDR3: TGCGCCAGCATGGGACAGCGCTACGAGCAGTACTTC. Translation: CASMGQRYEQYF.

V gene TRBV11-2 combines with J gene TRBJ2-1, with TRBD1 matching over 8 bases. The CDR3 consists of 20 residues. The V segment lost 0 bases and the J segment 0 bases; nucleotides outside the gene matches: 13. Germline CDR1 is SGHAT and CDR2 is FQNNGV. The DNA for the CDR3 is TGTGCCAGCAGCTTAGATAGTTACCAGACAGGGGCCCTCTCCTACAATGAGCAGTTCTTC. The encoded protein is CASSLDSYQTGALSYNEQFF.

The CDR3: CATRDSRAAKNIQYF. The CDR3 DNA reads TGTGCCACCCGGGACAGTCGTGCGGCCAAAAACATTCAGTACTTC. The chain is built from TRBV24-1 and TRBJ2-4, with TRBD1 matching 7 bases. The CDR3 contains 15 residues. With 9 bases clipped from V and 1 base from J, the junction kept 8 bases outside the gene matches. The V gene's germline CDR1 is KGHDR and CDR2 SFDVKD.